Following are 8 T cell receptor beta chains from one sample sequenced in a study of shared clonotypes between healthy human individuals (TCRdb year 2020). Library generation was performed with the immunoSEQ multiplex PCR assay. What TCRdb holds here is the immuneACCESS table cut down to in-frame rearrangements. Part of the clones is not present; checked against another copy, under half of the missing clones reflect an unresolved V gene, and the others are unexplained. In all, the sample holds some 980,000 clones, and more than 75% of those were seen once. Of the sample, approximately 1.5% falls within the top ten clones. Sequenced sample: memory CD4+ T cells sorted from blood. Sample cell subset or site, as interpreted from the label and publication: CD45RA-negative fraction. Every receptor here comes from a man between 18 and 29 years old in good health.

The chain carries TRBV19 and TRBJ2-2; D gene ambiguous. Trimming took 4 bases from V and 4 from J, leaving 4 bases between them. The germline gives CDR1 LNHDA, CDR2 SQIVND (reference sequence). The CDR3 length is 12 residues. The CDR3 protein is CASSSFTGELFF. The DNA of the CDR3 is TGTGCCAGTAGTAGCTTCACCGGGGAGCTGTTTTTT.

V gene TRBV19 combines with J gene TRBJ1-1, with 7 bases fitting TRBD1. The germline V gene encodes CDR1 LNHDA and CDR2 SQIVND (reference sequence). V lost 8 bases to trimming and J lost 0 bases; unmatched junction nucleotides: 9. The CDR3 is 15 amino acids. CDR3 nucleotide sequence: TGTGCCAGTCATACTATCGACAGGGTGAACACTGAAGCTTTCTTT. Residues: CASHTIDRVNTEAFF.

J is TRBJ1-2 and V is TRBV19, with D possibly matching TRBD1 (5 bases). The CDR3 totals 13 residues. V gave up 4 bases and J gave up 4 bases, with 10 bases separating them. Germline V gives CDR1 LNHDA, CDR2 SQIVND (reference sequence). The CDR3 coding sequence is TGTGCCAGTAGTACCGGGGACCGCTATGGCTACACCTTC. Its translation is CASSTGDRYGYTF.

The chain links TRBV9 to TRBJ2-3, with TRBD2 as a possible D gene (5 bases). This CDR3 region has 16 residues. The ends were cut back, 0 bases at V and 2 bases at J, with 13 bases in the middle. Germline CDR1 and CDR2: SGDLS and YYNGEE. This CDR3 is CASSVAPGGYTDTQYF. CDR3 in DNA: TGTGCCAGCAGCGTAGCCCCCGGCGGGTACACAGATACGCAGTATTTT.

V is TRBV5-1 and J is TRBJ1-3; D is perhaps TRBD1 (5 bases). The CDR3 contains 16 residues. V lost 0 bases and J lost 0, with 10 bases in between. Germline V gene data show CDR1 as SGHRS and CDR2 as YFSETQ. Here the CDR3 DNA reads TGCGCCAGCAGCTTGGGGGGACGGCTCTCTGGAAACACCATATATTTT. Amino acids: CASSLGGRLSGNTIYF. The full variable domain, with the rest looked up from reference TRBV5-1 and TRBJ1-3, is KAGVTQTPRYLIKTRGQQVTLSCSPISGHRSVSWYQQTPGQGLQFLFEYFSETQRNKGNFPGRFSGRQFSNSRSEMNVSTLELGDSALYLCASSLGGRLSGNTIYFGEGSWLTVV.

V gene TRBV5-1 combines with J gene TRBJ1-1, with 10 bases fitting TRBD1. This CDR3 comprises 13 residues. V was pared by 7 bases and J by 4 bases, with 4 bases of the junction left unmatched. CDR1 SGHRS and CDR2 YFSETQ come from the germline V gene. CDR3 in amino acids: CASLRTGGTEAFF. Written as DNA, the CDR3 is TGCGCCAGCCTGAGGACAGGGGGCACTGAAGCTTTCTTT.

The V and J genes are TRBV7-2 and TRBJ2-5; no clear D. CDR3 length: 16 amino acids. CDR1 SGHTA and CDR2 FQGNSA come from the germline V gene. Between the trimmed V and J ends, which lost 1 base and 2 bases, there was a span of 14 bases. CDR3 in amino acids: CASSLVPTGPQETQYF. DNA for the CDR3: TGTGCCAGCAGCTTAGTCCCTACGGGTCCACAAGAGACCCAGTACTTC.

Of note for this clone: Other DNA sequences in this specimen translate into the identical CDR3. This rearrangement joins TRBV5-1 to TRBJ2-5, with no clear D. The CDR3 totals 11 residues. V gave up 1 base and J gave up 4 bases, with 2 bases separating them. In germline, CDR1 is SGHRS, CDR2 YFSETQ. CDR3 region: CASSLRETQYF. Here the CDR3 DNA reads TGCGCCAGCAGCTTGCGAGAGACCCAGTACTTC.